The rows below give T cell receptor beta chains drawn from one sample of a study of blood T cell repertoires in COVID-19. The data were produced by immunoSEQ multiplex PCR, yet TCRdb's version contains in-frame clones alone and is incomplete. This repertoire shows 150,000 to 200,000 clones, nearly 90% found once; its top ten account for around a fifth. Sequenced sample: peripheral blood. The source of these receptors is a man between 60 and 70 years old with active or convalescent COVID-19. Both conserved end residues are part of each CDR3. A D gene is named only where the DNA matches it firmly. Some rows have no size entry. The others give once, few or many, or a class for an expanded clone.

size	D	J	V	CDR3	DNA
NA	NA	TRBJ2-3	TRBV11-2	CASSFPQDTQYF	TGTGCCAGCAGCTTTCCCCAAGATACGCAGTATTTT
NA	TRBD1	TRBJ1-6	TRBV5-1	CASSLGDRQVGSPLHF	TGCGCCAGCAGCTTGGGGGACAGACAAGTGGGTTCACCCCTCCACTTT
NA	NA	TRBJ2-1	TRBV9	CASSSTGHNEQFF	TGTGCCAGCAGCTCAACAGGGCACAATGAGCAGTTCTTC
NA	NA	TRBJ1-4	TRBV19	CASSIQTTNEKLFF	TGTGCCAGTAGTATTCAAACAACTAATGAAAAACTGTTTTTT
NA	TRBD1	TRBJ1-2	TRBV29-1	CSVERDRGNYGYTF	TGCAGCGTTGAACGGGACAGGGGGAACTATGGCTACACCTTC
NA	NA	TRBJ1-4	TRBV21-1	CASSTRTDATNEKLFF	TGTGCCAGCAGCACCCGGACAGACGCAACTAATGAAAAACTGTTTTTT
few	NA	TRBJ1-1	TRBV7-6	CASSKLSRDTEAFF	TGTGCCAGCAGCAAGTTGAGCAGGGACACTGAAGCTTTCTTT
NA	TRBD2	TRBJ2-1	TRBV7-2	CASSLDGRGTEQFF	TGTGCCAGCAGCTTAGACGGGCGGGGGACTGAGCAGTTCTTC
NA	TRBD1	TRBJ2-7	TRBV6-5	CASSYSQGAYEQYF	TGTGCCAGCAGTTACTCACAGGGGGCCTACGAGCAGTACTTC
few	NA	TRBJ1-5	TRBV5-1	CASSSYVIGTYNQPQHF	TGCGCCAGCAGCTCCTATGTCATCGGGACATACAATCAGCCCCAGCATTTT
NA	NA	TRBJ1-5	TRBV4-1	CASSQGRGSNQPQHF	TGCGCCAGCAGCCAAGGGAGGGGCAGCAATCAGCCCCAGCATTTT
NA	NA	TRBJ2-2	TRBV7-9	CASPTLTGELFF	TGTGCCAGCCCCACCTTGACCGGGGAGCTGTTTTTT
NA	NA	TRBJ1-5	TRBV21-1	CASTGGQPQHF	TGTGCCAGCACAGGGGGTCAGCCCCAGCATTTT
NA	NA	TRBJ1-5	TRBV3-1/TRBV3-2	CASSQDVNSNQPQHF	TGTGCCAGCAGCCAAGATGTTAATAGCAATCAGCCCCAGCATTTT
NA	TRBD1	TRBJ1-2	TRBV19	CASSFQGVYGYTF	TGTGCCAGTAGTTTCCAGGGGGTTTATGGCTACACCTTC
NA	NA	TRBJ2-5	TRBV6-4	CASSDSKISVGETQYF	TGTGCCAGCAGTGACTCGAAGATTTCGGTTGGAGAGACCCAGTACTTC
NA	NA	TRBJ1-5	TRBV10-1	CANPGPEDQPQHF	TGCGCCAATCCGGGTCCCGAGGATCAGCCCCAGCATTTT
NA	TRBD2	TRBJ2-6	TRBV3-1/TRBV3-2	CASSQDPRGAGANVLTF	TGTGCCAGCAGCCAAGATCCGCGGGGGGCAGGGGCCAACGTCCTGACTTTC
NA	NA	TRBJ1-2	TRBV2	CASSEGRQNYGYTF	TGTGCCAGCAGTGAAGGACGACAGAACTATGGCTACACCTTC
NA	TRBD2	TRBJ2-5	TRBV9	CASSVGWDYLQETQYF	TGTGCCAGCAGCGTAGGCTGGGACTACCTCCAAGAGACCCAGTACTTC
NA	TRBD1	TRBJ1-2	TRBV5-6	CASSLGQGTNYGYTF	TGTGCCAGCAGCCTAGGACAGGGGACTAACTATGGCTACACCTTC
NA	TRBD2	TRBJ2-7	TRBV12-3/TRBV12-4	CASSLLAGYEQYF	TGTGCCAGCAGTTTGCTAGCGGGGTACGAGCAGTACTTC
NA	TRBD1	TRBJ1-1	TRBV19	CATRDREGAEAFF	TGTGCCACCAGGGACAGGGAGGGGGCTGAAGCTTTCTTT
NA	NA	TRBJ1-6	TRBV24-1	CANTIQGLPLYNSPLHF	TGTGCCAACACCATACAGGGCCTTCCACTCTATAATTCACCCCTCCACTTT
NA	NA	TRBJ2-5	TRBV18	CASSPAAGEGTQYF	TGTGCCAGCTCACCAGCGGCAGGCGAGGGGACCCAGTACTTC
once	NA	TRBJ2-1	TRBV6-1	CASSDSRFNEQFF	TGTGCCAGCAGTGATTCGCGATTCAATGAGCAGTTCTTC
NA	TRBD1	TRBJ1-5	TRBV27	CASSLQGGQPQHF	TGTGCCAGCAGTTTACAGGGGGGCCAGCCCCAGCATTTT
once	TRBD1	TRBJ2-5	TRBV5-1	CASNRGQGQETQYF	TGCGCCAGCAACCGAGGACAGGGCCAAGAGACCCAGTACTTC
NA	NA	TRBJ1-3	TRBV12-3/TRBV12-4	CASSLVQGLGYF	TGTGCCAGCAGTTTAGTTCAGGGGTTGGGATATTTT
once	NA	TRBJ1-1	TRBV5-1	CASSTPNTEAFF	TGCGCCAGCAGCACACCCAACACTGAAGCTTTCTTT
NA	NA	TRBJ2-1	TRBV7-6	CASSSRGASSYNEQFF	TGTGCCAGCAGCTCCCGGGGAGCAAGCTCCTACAATGAGCAGTTCTTC
NA	NA	TRBJ2-7	TRBV6-2/TRBV6-3	CASSYGRGSYEQYF	TGTGCCAGCAGTTACGGGAGAGGGTCGTACGAGCAGTACTTC
NA	TRBD1	TRBJ2-7	TRBV11-1	CASSPGPGQAYEQYF	TGTGCCAGCAGCCCCGGCCCGGGACAGGCCTACGAGCAGTACTTC
NA	TRBD2	TRBJ2-5	TRBV7-9	CASSPISGGAETQYF	TGTGCCAGCAGCCCCATTAGCGGGGGGGCCGAGACCCAGTACTTC
NA	TRBD2	TRBJ2-4	TRBV27	CASRGGAKNIQYF	TGTGCCAGCAGGGGAGGGGCCAAAAACATTCAGTACTTC
NA	TRBD2	TRBJ2-1	TRBV19	CASSIRTGGRNEQFF	TGTGCCAGTAGTATTAGAACGGGGGGGCGCAATGAGCAGTTCTTC
few	NA	TRBJ2-1	TRBV5-1	CASLVGDTINNEQFF	TGCGCCAGCCTCGTGGGGGACACGATTAACAATGAGCAGTTCTTC
NA	TRBD1	TRBJ2-1	TRBV19	CASSPRGQHNEQFF	TGTGCCAGTAGTCCACGGGGACAGCACAATGAGCAGTTCTTC
NA	TRBD2	TRBJ2-5	TRBV5-1	CASSSGLAGAGQETQYF	TGCGCCAGCAGCTCGGGACTAGCGGGGGCCGGGCAAGAGACCCAGTACTTC
NA	TRBD2	TRBJ2-7	TRBV5-1	CASSFSGGLSIYEQYF	TGCGCCAGCAGCTTTAGCGGGGGTTTAAGTATCTACGAGCAGTACTTC
NA	NA	TRBJ2-1	TRBV5-6	CASSPLNYNEQFF	TGTGCCAGCAGCCCTCTTAATTACAATGAGCAGTTCTTC
NA	NA	TRBJ1-5	TRBV12-5	CASGLRQPQHF	TGTGCTAGTGGCCTACGACAACCCCAGCATTTT
NA	NA	TRBJ1-6	TRBV6-5	CASSYSIQAGNSPLHF	TGTGCCAGCAGTTACTCCATTCAGGCGGGGAATTCACCCCTCCACTTT
NA	NA	TRBJ1-2	TRBV12-3/TRBV12-4	CASSYRGNYGYTF	TGTGCCAGCAGTTATCGGGGGAACTATGGCTACACCTTC